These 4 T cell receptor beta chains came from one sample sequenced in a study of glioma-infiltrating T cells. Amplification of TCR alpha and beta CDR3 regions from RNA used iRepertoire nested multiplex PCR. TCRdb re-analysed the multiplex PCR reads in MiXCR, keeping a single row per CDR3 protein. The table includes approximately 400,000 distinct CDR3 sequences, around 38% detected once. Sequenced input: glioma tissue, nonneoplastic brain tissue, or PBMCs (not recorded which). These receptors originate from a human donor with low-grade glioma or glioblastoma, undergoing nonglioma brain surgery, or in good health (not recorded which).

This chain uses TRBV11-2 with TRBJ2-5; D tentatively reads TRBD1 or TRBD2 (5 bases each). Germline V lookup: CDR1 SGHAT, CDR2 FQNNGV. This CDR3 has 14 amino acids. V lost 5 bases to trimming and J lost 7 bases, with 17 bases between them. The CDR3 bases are TGTGCCAGCAGCGCCTCCGGGACCGCGGGGACCCAGTACTTC. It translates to CASSASGTAGTQYF.

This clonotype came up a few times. The CDR3 loop is CASSLWGEVVDEQFF. CDR3 DNA sequence: TGTGCCAGCAGTTTATGGGGGGAGGTAGTCGATGAGCAGTTCTTC. This chain links TRBV27 with TRBJ2-1, with TRBD2 as a possible D gene (6 bases). V gave up 1 base and J gave up 8 bases, with 15 bases separating them. Per the germline V gene, CDR1 is MNHEY and CDR2 is SMNVEV (reference sequence). CDR3 length: 15 amino acids.

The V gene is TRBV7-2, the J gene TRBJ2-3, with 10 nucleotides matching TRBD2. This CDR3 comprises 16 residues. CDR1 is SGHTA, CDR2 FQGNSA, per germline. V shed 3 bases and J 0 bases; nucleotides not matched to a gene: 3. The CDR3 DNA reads TGTGCCAGCAGCTTCTTTAGCGGGAGGAGCACAGATACGCAGTATTTT. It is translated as CASSFFSGRSTDTQYF.

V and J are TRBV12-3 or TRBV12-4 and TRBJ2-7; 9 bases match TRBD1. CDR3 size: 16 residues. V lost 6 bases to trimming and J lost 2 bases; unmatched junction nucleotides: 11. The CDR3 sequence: CASSQRSGTGTYEQYF. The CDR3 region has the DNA TGTGCCAGCAGCCAACGCTCCGGGACAGGGACCTACGAGCAGTACTTC.